This is a list of T cell receptor beta chains from one sample in a study of T cells in Graves' hyperthyroidism and ophthalmopathy. TCRdb reprocessed the multiplex PCR reads with MiXCR, giving one entry per CDR3 protein. The sample consists of around 620,000 distinct CDR3 sequences, over 12% of them appearing once. The sample taken for sequencing was blood. All receptors come from a woman in her late teens or twenties with Graves' ophthalmopathy. Both conserved end residues are part of each CDR3. The D gene is left open where the match is weak. The listing skips clone size in some rows; elsewhere it reads once, few, many or a size class.

size: NA; V: TRBV10-3; J: TRBJ1-2; D: NA; CDR3: CAISLTEGPLAKGGYTF; DNA: TGTGCCATCAGCCTGACGGAGGGGCCCCTCGCCAAAGGAGGCTACACCTTC
size: many; V: TRBV28; J: TRBJ1-1; D: TRBD1; CDR3: CASRSTGGMNTEAFF; DNA: TGTGCCAGCAGATCTACAGGGGGCATGAACACTGAAGCTTTCTTT
size: NA; V: TRBV19; J: TRBJ2-5; D: NA; CDR3: CASRGWKETQYF; DNA: TGTGCCAGTAGGGGTTGGAAAGAGACCCAGTACTTC
size: many; V: TRBV11-3; J: TRBJ1-2; D: NA; CDR3: CASGNRDTRYYGYTF; DNA: TGTGCCAGCGGAAACCGGGACACACGGTACTATGGCTACACCTTC
size: many; V: TRBV20-1; J: TRBJ1-5; D: NA; CDR3: CSARAGNQPQHF; DNA: TGCAGTGCTAGAGCAGGCAATCAGCCCCAGCATTTT
size: many; V: TRBV2; J: TRBJ2-7; D: NA; CDR3: CASSVKARGGGEQYF; DNA: TGTGCCAGCAGTGTTAAGGCAAGGGGAGGGGGCGAGCAGTACTTC
size: many; V: TRBV27; J: TRBJ2-7; D: TRBD1; CDR3: CASSIGTGVWEQYF; DNA: TGTGCCAGCAGTATTGGGACAGGGGTGTGGGAGCAGTACTTC
size: few; V: TRBV3-1; J: TRBJ2-7; D: TRBD1; CDR3: CASSQDLTGIYEQYF; DNA: TGTGCCAGCAGCCAAGATCTGACAGGGATCTACGAGCAGTACTTC
size: many; V: TRBV7-9; J: TRBJ1-1; D: NA; CDR3: CASSLELLAFF; DNA: TGTGCCAGCAGCTTAGAACTTCTGGCTTTCTTT
size: many; V: TRBV30; J: TRBJ1-1; D: NA; CDR3: CAWNVPYTENTEAFF; DNA: TGTGCCTGGAACGTTCCCTATACAGAGAACACTGAAGCTTTCTTT
size: many; V: TRBV7-9; J: TRBJ2-7; D: TRBD1; CDR3: CASSLGGQGGIYEQYF; DNA: TGTGCCAGCAGCTTAGGCGGACAGGGTGGGATCTACGAGCAGTACTTC
size: many; V: TRBV28; J: TRBJ1-1; D: NA; CDR3: CASSLEENSDTEAFF; DNA: TGTGCCAGCAGTTTGGAGGAGAACAGCGACACTGAAGCTTTCTTT
size: few; V: TRBV20-1; J: TRBJ1-2; D: NA; CDR3: CSARPGALYGYTF; DNA: TGCAGTGCTAGACCTGGGGCCCTCTATGGCTACACCTTC
size: many; V: TRBV6-1; J: TRBJ2-1; D: NA; CDR3: CASQDKGGNEQFF; DNA: TGTGCCAGCCAAGATAAGGGTGGCAATGAGCAGTTCTTC
size: many; V: TRBV20-1; J: TRBJ2-3; D: NA; CDR3: CSARKGIGTDTQYF; DNA: TGCAGTGCTAGGAAGGGGATAGGGACAGATACGCAGTATTTT
size: few; V: TRBV6-5; J: TRBJ2-2; D: NA; CDR3: CASSYSRVFGELFF; DNA: TGTGCCAGCAGTTACTCGAGGGTTTTTGGGGAGCTGTTTTTT
size: many; V: TRBV12-5; J: TRBJ2-7; D: TRBD2; CDR3: CASGSLSGSRYEQYF; DNA: TGTGCTAGTGGTTCGCTAAGCGGGAGTCGATACGAGCAGTACTTC
size: few; V: TRBV12-3/TRBV12-4; J: TRBJ2-7; D: NA; CDR3: CASSSSREQYF; DNA: TGTGCCAGCAGCTCCTCTCGGGAGCAGTACTTC
size: NA; V: TRBV5-8; J: TRBJ1-1; D: TRBD1; CDR3: CASSLIDRGDTEAFF; DNA: TGTGCCAGCAGCTTGATTGACAGGGGGGACACTGAAGCTTTCTTT
size: few; V: TRBV19; J: TRBJ1-2; D: TRBD1; CDR3: CASSFTGGAQRGYTF; DNA: TGTGCCAGTAGCTTCACAGGGGGCGCTCAGCGAGGCTACACCTTC
size: few; V: TRBV3-1; J: TRBJ1-2; D: NA; CDR3: CASSQEASRYYGYTF; DNA: TGTGCCAGCAGCCAAGAGGCGTCCCGCTATTATGGCTACACCTTC
size: many; V: TRBV12-3/TRBV12-4; J: TRBJ2-7; D: TRBD2; CDR3: CASSPTSGTYEQYF; DNA: TGTGCCAGCAGTCCTACTAGCGGCACCTACGAGCAGTACTTC
size: many; V: TRBV28; J: TRBJ2-7; D: TRBD2; CDR3: CASSYLAVPPYEQYF; DNA: TGTGCCAGCAGTTACCTAGCGGTACCCCCCTACGAGCAGTACTTC
size: many; V: TRBV6-1; J: TRBJ2-6; D: NA; CDR3: CASRRGASGANVLTF; DNA: TGTGCCAGCCGACGGGGCGCGTCTGGGGCCAACGTCCTGACTTTC
size: many; V: TRBV5-1; J: TRBJ2-5; D: TRBD2; CDR3: CASRREFGETQYF; DNA: TGCGCCAGCCGGCGGGAGTTTGGAGAGACCCAGTACTTC
size: few; V: TRBV5-6; J: TRBJ1-5; D: TRBD1; CDR3: CASSPEGQLYSNQPQHF; DNA: TGTGCCAGCAGCCCAGAGGGACAGCTATATAGCAATCAGCCCCAGCATTTT
size: many; V: TRBV6-1; J: TRBJ2-7; D: TRBD2; CDR3: CASSPGTSGRGYEQYF; DNA: TGTGCCAGCAGTCCCGGGACTAGCGGGAGAGGGTACGAGCAGTACTTC
size: many; V: TRBV27; J: TRBJ1-5; D: NA; CDR3: CASSFSDGRPQHF; DNA: TGTGCCAGCAGTTTTTCGGACGGCCGGCCCCAGCATTTT
size: many; V: TRBV20-1; J: TRBJ2-2; D: TRBD2; CDR3: CSASEPGRRGGELFF; DNA: TGCAGTGCTAGCGAACCCGGGAGGCGGGGCGGGGAGCTGTTTTTT
size: few; V: TRBV19; J: TRBJ1-2; D: TRBD1; CDR3: CASSIYPTGGEGYTF; DNA: TGTGCCAGTAGTATATACCCGACAGGGGGCGAGGGCTACACCTTC
size: NA; V: TRBV15; J: TRBJ1-6; D: NA; CDR3: CATSIDTTSPLHF; DNA: TGTGCCACCAGCATAGATACTACTTCACCCCTCCACTTT
size: many; V: TRBV7-3; J: TRBJ1-2; D: NA; CDR3: CASSLLGGARDGYTF; DNA: TGTGCCAGCAGCTTACTTGGGGGCGCTCGGGATGGCTACACCTTC
size: NA; V: TRBV5-1; J: TRBJ2-7; D: NA; CDR3: CASSFQGWETYEQYF; DNA: TGCGCCAGCAGCTTCCAGGGTTGGGAGACCTACGAGCAGTACTTC
size: many; V: TRBV30; J: TRBJ2-2; D: NA; CDR3: CAWSVWGANTGELFF; DNA: TGTGCCTGGAGTGTCTGGGGGGCCAACACCGGGGAGCTGTTTTTT
size: NA; V: TRBV11-3; J: TRBJ2-3; D: NA; CDR3: CASSSGGLTDTQYF; DNA: TGTGCCAGCAGCTCGGGCGGTCTCACAGATACGCAGTATTTT
size: many; V: TRBV2; J: TRBJ1-2; D: NA; CDR3: CASSEAPGRAYGYTF; DNA: TGTGCCAGCTCCGAAGCCCCGGGAAGAGCGTATGGCTACACCTTC
size: NA; V: TRBV5-4; J: TRBJ2-5; D: TRBD2; CDR3: CASSTRTSGETQYF; DNA: TGTGCCAGCAGCACAAGGACTAGCGGAGAGACCCAGTACTTC
size: few; V: TRBV9; J: TRBJ2-3; D: NA; CDR3: CASSVASYSSTDTQYF; DNA: TGTGCCAGCAGCGTAGCGAGCTACTCTAGCACAGATACGCAGTATTTT
size: NA; V: TRBV2; J: TRBJ1-2; D: TRBD1; CDR3: CASSGDRVDGYTF; DNA: TGTGCCAGCAGTGGGGACAGGGTTGATGGCTACACCTTC
size: many; V: TRBV20-1; J: TRBJ2-5; D: TRBD2; CDR3: CSAGRTSGSETQYF; DNA: TGCAGTGCCGGAAGGACTAGCGGGAGTGAGACCCAGTACTTC
size: NA; V: TRBV5-1; J: TRBJ1-4; D: NA; CDR3: CASSLARTATNEKLFF; DNA: TGCGCCAGCAGCTTGGCCCGTACCGCAACTAATGAAAAACTGTTTTTT
size: many; V: TRBV6-5; J: TRBJ2-7; D: NA; CDR3: CASSYDLGNSYEQYF; DNA: TGTGCCAGCAGTTACGATCTAGGTAACTCCTACGAGCAGTACTTC
size: many; V: TRBV30; J: TRBJ1-4; D: NA; CDR3: CAWSRQGSEKLFF; DNA: TGTGCCTGGAGTAGGCAGGGGAGCGAAAAACTGTTTTTT
size: many; V: TRBV20-1; J: TRBJ2-7; D: NA; CDR3: CSARGHSTYEQYF; DNA: TGCAGTGCTAGGGGCCACTCAACCTACGAGCAGTACTTC
size: NA; V: TRBV4-1; J: TRBJ1-2; D: NA; CDR3: CASSPPWARRYGYTF; DNA: TGCGCCAGCAGCCCCCCTTGGGCCCGGAGGTATGGCTACACCTTC
size: NA; V: TRBV6-6; J: TRBJ2-7; D: TRBD2; CDR3: CASSYSGTSGYYEQYF; DNA: TGTGCCAGCAGTTACTCCGGGACTAGCGGATACTACGAGCAGTACTTC
size: many; V: TRBV7-2; J: TRBJ2-2; D: NA; CDR3: CASSIQAAGNTGELFF; DNA: TGTGCCAGCAGCATCCAAGCAGCGGGGAACACCGGGGAGCTGTTTTTT